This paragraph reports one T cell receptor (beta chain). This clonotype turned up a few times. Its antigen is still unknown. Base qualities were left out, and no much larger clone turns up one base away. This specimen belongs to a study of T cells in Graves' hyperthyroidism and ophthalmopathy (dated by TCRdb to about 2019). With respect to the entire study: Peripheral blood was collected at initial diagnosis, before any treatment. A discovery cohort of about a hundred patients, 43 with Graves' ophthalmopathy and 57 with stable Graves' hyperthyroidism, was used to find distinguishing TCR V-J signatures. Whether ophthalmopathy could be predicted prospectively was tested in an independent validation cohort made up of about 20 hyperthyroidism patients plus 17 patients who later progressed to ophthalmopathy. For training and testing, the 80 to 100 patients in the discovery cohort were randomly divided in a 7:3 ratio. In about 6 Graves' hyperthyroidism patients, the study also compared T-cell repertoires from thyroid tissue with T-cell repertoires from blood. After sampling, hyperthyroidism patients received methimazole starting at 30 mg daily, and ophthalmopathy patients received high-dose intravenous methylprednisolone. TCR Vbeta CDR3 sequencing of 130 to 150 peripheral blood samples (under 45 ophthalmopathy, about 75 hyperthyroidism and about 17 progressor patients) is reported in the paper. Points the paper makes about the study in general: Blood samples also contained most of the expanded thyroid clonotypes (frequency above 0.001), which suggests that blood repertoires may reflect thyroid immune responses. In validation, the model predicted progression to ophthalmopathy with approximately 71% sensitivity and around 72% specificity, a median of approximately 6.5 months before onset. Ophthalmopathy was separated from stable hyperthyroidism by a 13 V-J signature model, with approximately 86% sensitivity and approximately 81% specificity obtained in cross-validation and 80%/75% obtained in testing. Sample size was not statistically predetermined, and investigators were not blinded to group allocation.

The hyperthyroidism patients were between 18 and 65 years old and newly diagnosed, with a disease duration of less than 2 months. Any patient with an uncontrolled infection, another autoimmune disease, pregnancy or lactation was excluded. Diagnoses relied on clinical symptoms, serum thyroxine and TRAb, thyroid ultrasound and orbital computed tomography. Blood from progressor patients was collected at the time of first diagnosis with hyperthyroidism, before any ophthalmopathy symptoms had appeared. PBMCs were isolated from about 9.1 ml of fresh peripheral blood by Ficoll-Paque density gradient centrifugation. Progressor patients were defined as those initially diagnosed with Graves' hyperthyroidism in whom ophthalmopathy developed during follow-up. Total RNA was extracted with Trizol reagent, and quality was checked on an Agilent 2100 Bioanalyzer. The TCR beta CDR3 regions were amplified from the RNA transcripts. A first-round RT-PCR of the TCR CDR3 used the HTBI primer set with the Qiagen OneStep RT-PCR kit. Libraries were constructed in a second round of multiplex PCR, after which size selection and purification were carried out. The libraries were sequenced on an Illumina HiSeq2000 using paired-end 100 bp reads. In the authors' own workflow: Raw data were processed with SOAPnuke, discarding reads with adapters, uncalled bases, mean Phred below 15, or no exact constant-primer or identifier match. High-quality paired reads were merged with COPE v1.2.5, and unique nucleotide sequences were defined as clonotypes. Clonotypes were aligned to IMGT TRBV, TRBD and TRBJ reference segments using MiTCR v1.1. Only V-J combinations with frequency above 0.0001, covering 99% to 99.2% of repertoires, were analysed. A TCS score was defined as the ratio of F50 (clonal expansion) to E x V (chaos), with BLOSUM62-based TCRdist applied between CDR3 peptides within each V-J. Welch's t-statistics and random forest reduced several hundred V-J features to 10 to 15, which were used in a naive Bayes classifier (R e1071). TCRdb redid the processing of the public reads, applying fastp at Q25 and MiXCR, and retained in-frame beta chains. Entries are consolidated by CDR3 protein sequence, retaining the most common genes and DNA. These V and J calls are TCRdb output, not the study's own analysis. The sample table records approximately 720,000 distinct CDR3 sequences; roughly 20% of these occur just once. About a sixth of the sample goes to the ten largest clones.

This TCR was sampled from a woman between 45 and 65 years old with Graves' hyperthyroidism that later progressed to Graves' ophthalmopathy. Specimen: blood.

The DNA sequence is given as TGTGCCATCAGTGACAGGAGGGACAGGGACACCGGGGAGCTGTTTTTT. Translated, it reads CAISDRRDRDTGELFF. Rearrangement joined TRBV10-3 to TRBJ2-2, and TRBD1 aligns with 9 junction nucleotides. The CDR3 measures 16 amino acids from cysteine to phenylalanine. Only the CDR3 DNA stays, 48 bases, in frame from base 1. Trimming takes 3 bases off V and 3 bases off J; junction bases not matched to a gene: 5. Via the germline V gene, CDR1 is ENHRY and CDR2 SYGVKD.